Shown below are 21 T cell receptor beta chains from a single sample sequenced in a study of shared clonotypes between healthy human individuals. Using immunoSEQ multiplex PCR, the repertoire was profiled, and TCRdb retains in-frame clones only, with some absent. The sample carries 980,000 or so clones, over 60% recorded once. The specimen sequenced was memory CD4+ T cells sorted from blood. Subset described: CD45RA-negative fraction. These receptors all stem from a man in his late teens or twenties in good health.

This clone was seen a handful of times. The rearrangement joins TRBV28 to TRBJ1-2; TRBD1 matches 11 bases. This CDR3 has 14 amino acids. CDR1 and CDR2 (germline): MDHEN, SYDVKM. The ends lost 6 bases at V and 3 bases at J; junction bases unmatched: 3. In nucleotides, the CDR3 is TGTGCCAGCAGGGGGACAGGGGGTTACTATGGCTACACCTTC. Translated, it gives CASRGTGGYYGYTF.

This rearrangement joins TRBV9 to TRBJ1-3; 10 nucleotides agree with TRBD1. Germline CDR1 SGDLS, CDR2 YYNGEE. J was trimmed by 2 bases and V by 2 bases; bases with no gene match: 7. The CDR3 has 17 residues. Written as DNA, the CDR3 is TGTGCCAGCAGCGTCTCAGGGGACAGGGGAGCTGGAAACACCATATATTTT. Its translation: CASSVSGDRGAGNTIYF.

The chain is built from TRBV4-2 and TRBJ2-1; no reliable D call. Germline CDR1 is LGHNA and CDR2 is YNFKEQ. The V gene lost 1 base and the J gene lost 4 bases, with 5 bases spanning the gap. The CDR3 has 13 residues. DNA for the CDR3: TGTGCCAGCAGCCAAGCAATATACAATGAGCAGTTCTTC. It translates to CASSQAIYNEQFF.

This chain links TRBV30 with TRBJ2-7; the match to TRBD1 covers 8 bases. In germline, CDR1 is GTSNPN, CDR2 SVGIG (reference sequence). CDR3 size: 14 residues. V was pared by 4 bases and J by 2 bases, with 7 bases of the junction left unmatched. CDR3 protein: CAWKGQGTTYEQYF. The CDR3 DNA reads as TGTGCCTGGAAAGGACAGGGAACTACCTACGAGCAGTACTTC.

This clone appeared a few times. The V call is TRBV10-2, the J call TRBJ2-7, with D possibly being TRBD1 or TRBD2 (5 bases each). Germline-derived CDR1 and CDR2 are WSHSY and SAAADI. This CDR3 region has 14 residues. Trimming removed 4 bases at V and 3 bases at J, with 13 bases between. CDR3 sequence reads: CASSGPGTNYEQYF. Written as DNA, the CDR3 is TGCGCCAGCAGTGGGCCCGGGACGAACTACGAGCAGTACTTC.

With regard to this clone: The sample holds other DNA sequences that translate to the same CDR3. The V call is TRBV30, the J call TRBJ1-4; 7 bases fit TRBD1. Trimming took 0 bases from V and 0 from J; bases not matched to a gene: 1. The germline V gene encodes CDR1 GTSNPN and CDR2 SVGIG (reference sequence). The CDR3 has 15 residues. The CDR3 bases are TGTGCCTGGAGTGTCGGGACAGCAACTAATGAAAAACTGTTTTTT. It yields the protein CAWSVGTATNEKLFF.

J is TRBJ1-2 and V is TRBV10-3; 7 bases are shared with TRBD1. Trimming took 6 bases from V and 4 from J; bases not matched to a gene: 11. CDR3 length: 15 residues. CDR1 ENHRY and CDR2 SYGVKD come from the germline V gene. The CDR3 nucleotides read TGTGCCATCAGAATGACAAACAGGGGTGGCTATGGCTACACCTTC. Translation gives CAIRMTNRGGYGYTF.

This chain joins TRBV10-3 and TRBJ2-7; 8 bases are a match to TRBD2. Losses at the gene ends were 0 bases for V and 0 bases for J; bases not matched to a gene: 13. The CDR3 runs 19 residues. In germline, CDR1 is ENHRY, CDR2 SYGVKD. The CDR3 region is CAISESFRVAGGLSYEQYF. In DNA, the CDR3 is TGTGCCATCAGTGAGTCCTTCCGAGTCGCGGGAGGCCTCTCCTACGAGCAGTACTTC.

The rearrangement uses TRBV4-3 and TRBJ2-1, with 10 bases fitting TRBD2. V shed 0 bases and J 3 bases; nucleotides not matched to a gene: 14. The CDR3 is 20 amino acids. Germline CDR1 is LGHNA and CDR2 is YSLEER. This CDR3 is CASSQDFSSGRTKDYNEQFF. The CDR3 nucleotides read TGCGCCAGCAGCCAAGATTTTTCTAGCGGGAGAACCAAAGACTACAATGAGCAGTTCTTC.

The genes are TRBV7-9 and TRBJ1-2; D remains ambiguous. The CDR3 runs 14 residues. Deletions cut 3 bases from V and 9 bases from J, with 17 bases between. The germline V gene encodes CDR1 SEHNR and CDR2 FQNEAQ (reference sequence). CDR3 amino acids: CASSFPTLDVRYTF. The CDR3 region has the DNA TGTGCCAGCAGCTTCCCGACCTTGGACGTCCGCTACACCTTC.

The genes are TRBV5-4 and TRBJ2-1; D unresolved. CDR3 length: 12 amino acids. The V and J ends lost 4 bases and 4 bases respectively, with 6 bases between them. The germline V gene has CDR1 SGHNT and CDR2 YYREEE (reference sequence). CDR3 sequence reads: CASSLNYNEQFF. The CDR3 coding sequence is TGTGCCAGCAGCCTCAATTACAATGAGCAGTTCTTC.

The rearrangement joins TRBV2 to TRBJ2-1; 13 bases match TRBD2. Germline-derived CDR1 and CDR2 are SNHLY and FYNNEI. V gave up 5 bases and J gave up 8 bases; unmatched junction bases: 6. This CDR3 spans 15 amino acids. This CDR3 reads CASSSRLAGGDEQFF. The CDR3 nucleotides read TGTGCCAGCAGTTCCCGACTAGCGGGAGGCGATGAGCAGTTCTTC.

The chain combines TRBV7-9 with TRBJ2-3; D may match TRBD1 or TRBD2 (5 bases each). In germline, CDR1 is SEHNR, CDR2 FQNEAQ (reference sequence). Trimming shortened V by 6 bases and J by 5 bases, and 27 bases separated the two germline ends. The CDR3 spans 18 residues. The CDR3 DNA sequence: TGTGCCAGCAGACCCGTATATTGGGGACCTACCGAAGAAGATACGCAGTATTTT. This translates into CASRPVYWGPTEEDTQYF.

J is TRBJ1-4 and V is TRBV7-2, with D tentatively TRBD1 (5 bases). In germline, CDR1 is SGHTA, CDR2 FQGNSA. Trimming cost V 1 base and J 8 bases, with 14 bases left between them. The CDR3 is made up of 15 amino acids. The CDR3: CASSLGGSYREKLFF. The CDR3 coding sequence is TGTGCCAGCAGCTTAGGGGGCAGCTATCGAGAAAAACTGTTTTTT.

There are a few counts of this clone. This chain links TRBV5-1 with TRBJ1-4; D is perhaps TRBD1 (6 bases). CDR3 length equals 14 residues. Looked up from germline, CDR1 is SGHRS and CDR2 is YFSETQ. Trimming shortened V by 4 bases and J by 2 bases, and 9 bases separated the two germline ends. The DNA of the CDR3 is TGCGCCAGCAGCAACCAGGGGACTAATGAAAAACTGTTTTTT. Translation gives CASSNQGTNEKLFF.

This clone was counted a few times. CDR3 sequence: CASSPSPSTGMSTEAFF. CDR3 bases: TGTGCCAGCAGCCCTAGCCCGTCGACAGGGATGAGCACTGAAGCTTTCTTT. The V gene is TRBV7-9, the J gene TRBJ1-1; TRBD1 matches 7 bases. Germline-derived CDR1 and CDR2 are SEHNR and FQNEAQ (reference sequence). The CDR3 has 17 residues. Losses at the gene ends were 5 bases for V and 4 bases for J; bases not matched to a gene: 16. Full variable domain (rest looked up from reference TRBV7-9 and TRBJ1-1): DTGVSQNPRHKITKRGQNVTFRCDPISEHNRLYWYRQTLGQGPEFLTYFQNEAQLEKSRLLSDRFSAERPKGSFSTLEIQRTEQGDSAMYLCASSPSPSTGMSTEAFFGQGTRLTVV.

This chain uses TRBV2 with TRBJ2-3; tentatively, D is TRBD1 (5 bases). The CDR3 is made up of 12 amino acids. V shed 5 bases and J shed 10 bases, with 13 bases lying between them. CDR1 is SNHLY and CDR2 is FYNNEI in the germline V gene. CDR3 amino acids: CASSPGAGPQYF. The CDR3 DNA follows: TGTGCCAGCAGTCCTGGAGCAGGGCCGCAGTATTTT.

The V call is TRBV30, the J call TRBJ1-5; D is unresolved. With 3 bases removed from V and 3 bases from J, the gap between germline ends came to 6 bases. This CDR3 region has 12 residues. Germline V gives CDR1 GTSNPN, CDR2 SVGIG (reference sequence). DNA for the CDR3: TGTGCCTGGAGCCTGACCAATCAGCCCCAGCATTTT. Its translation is CAWSLTNQPQHF. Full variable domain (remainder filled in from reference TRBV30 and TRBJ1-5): SQTIHQWPATLVQPVGSPLSLECTVEGTSNPNLYWYRQAAGRGLQLLFYSVGIGQISSEVPQNLSASRPQDRQFILSSKKLLLSDSGFYLCAWSLTNQPQHFGDGTRLSIL.

In DNA form, the CDR3 reads TGTGCCAGCTCCCACGGACTAGCGGAACAAGAGACCCAGTACTTC. Protein product: CASSHGLAEQETQYF. The V call is TRBV18, the J call TRBJ2-5, with 10 bases that match TRBD2. CDR1 KGHSH and CDR2 LQKENI come from the germline V gene. The junction had 6 bases not matched to a gene; V was cut back by 6 bases and J by 2 bases. The CDR3 covers 15 residues. The full variable domain, its missing parts supplied by reference TRBV18 and TRBJ2-5, is NAGVMQNPRHLVRRRGQEARLRCSPMKGHSHVYWYRQLPEEGLKFMVYLQKENIIDESGMPKERFSAEFPKEGPSILRIQQVVRGDSAAYFCASSHGLAEQETQYFGPGTRLLVL.

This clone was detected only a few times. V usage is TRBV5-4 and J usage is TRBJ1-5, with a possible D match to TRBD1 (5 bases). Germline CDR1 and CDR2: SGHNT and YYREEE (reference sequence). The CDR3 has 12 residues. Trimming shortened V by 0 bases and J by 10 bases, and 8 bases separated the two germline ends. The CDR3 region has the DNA TGTGCCAGCAGCTTGGATCAGGGCCCCCAGCATTTT. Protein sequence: CASSLDQGPQHF.

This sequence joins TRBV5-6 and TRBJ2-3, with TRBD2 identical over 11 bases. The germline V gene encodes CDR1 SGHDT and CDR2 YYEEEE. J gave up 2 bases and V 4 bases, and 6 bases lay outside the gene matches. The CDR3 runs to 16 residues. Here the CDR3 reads CASSARLAGITDTQYF. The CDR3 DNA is TGTGCCAGCAGCGCGAGACTAGCGGGGATCACAGATACGCAGTATTTT. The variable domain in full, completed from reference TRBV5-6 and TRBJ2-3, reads DAGVTQSPTHLIKTRGQQVTLRCSPKSGHDTVSWYQQALGQGPQFIFQYYEEEERQRGNFPDRFSGHQFPNYSSELNVNALLLGDSALYLCASSARLAGITDTQYFGPGTRLTVL.